The rows below give T cell receptor beta chains drawn from one sample of a study of cytomegalovirus exposure and HLA in healthy donors. The repertoire was sequenced with immunoSEQ multiplex PCR; TCRdb's copy has only in-frame clones and lacks some. The data show some 200,000 clones, 62% seen once. The sequenced sample was PBMCs. These TCRs come from a man aged 35 to 55 in good health and CMV-seronegative. The conserved cysteine and the conserved F or W are not part of the CDR3 here. D genes are given only for firm matches. Size is stated for part of the rows, as once, few or many counts, or as a class when the clone is expanded.

j_call | clone_size | v_call | d_call | cdr3_aa
TRBJ1-1 | NA | TRBV4-1 | NA | ASSQFKGGSTEAF
TRBJ2-7 | once | TRBV6-5 | TRBD1 | ASSYSRRTGVGEQY
TRBJ1-6 | NA | TRBV7-9 | TRBD1 | ASSTGTGPRYNSPLH
TRBJ2-7 | NA | TRBV18 | TRBD1 | ASSPPRPGQGAYEQY
TRBJ2-2 | NA | TRBV7-8 | TRBD2 | ASSLVLAGDRNTGELF
TRBJ2-1 | NA | TRBV28 | NA | ASGGQYNEQF
TRBJ1-1 | NA | TRBV29-1 | NA | SVGTDASIGTEAF
TRBJ2-7 | NA | TRBV4-3 | TRBD2 | ASSQDLERREFSYEQY
TRBJ1-2 | few | TRBV7-2 | NA | ASSSPQQGNYGYT
TRBJ2-3 | once | TRBV7-9 | TRBD2 | ASSSTRLARRTDTQY
TRBJ2-6 | NA | TRBV28 | NA | ASRRDSGANVLT
TRBJ2-5 | NA | TRBV7-9 | NA | ASSTRPKTRQEETQY
TRBJ1-6 | NA | TRBV2 | NA | ASTIHYNSPLH
TRBJ2-7 | few | TRBV28 | NA | ASTPGTRREQY
TRBJ2-6 | NA | TRBV5-1 | TRBD1 | ASSWTGSGANVLT
TRBJ2-5 | once | TRBV25-1 | NA | ASMGGQETQY
TRBJ1-3 | NA | TRBV5-1 | NA | ASNPGVGNTIY
TRBJ1-2 | NA | TRBV30 | NA | ALSTGTNYGYT
TRBJ2-1 | NA | TRBV14 | TRBD2 | ASSQVTGRGGYLSSYNEQF
TRBJ2-5 | NA | TRBV11-1 | NA | ASSLWTQETQY
TRBJ2-3 | NA | TRBV7-3 | TRBD2 | ASSKGAGLSDTQY
TRBJ2-2 | NA | TRBV7-9 | TRBD2 | ASRPGTSVTGELF
TRBJ1-2 | NA | TRBV5-1 | NA | ASSFRPPGRNYGYT
TRBJ2-5 | NA | TRBV5-1 | TRBD2 | ASSLLGVGGETQY
TRBJ2-1 | few | TRBV7-9 | TRBD2 | ASSLAVTSDSYNEQF
TRBJ2-7 | NA | TRBV28 | NA | ASGAYEQY
TRBJ1-1 | NA | TRBV29-1 | NA | SGRVGAEAF
TRBJ2-5 | NA | TRBV6-1 | TRBD1 | ASSALTGAVWETQY
TRBJ1-4 | few | TRBV6-1 | TRBD1 | ASIFGQGYNEKLF
TRBJ1-2 | once | TRBV4-1 | NA | ASSQDRAVNYGYT
TRBJ2-5 | NA | TRBV6-5 | NA | ASSYSEGETQY
TRBJ2-7 | NA | TRBV6-6 | TRBD2 | ASSLIAGGAYEQY
TRBJ2-1 | NA | TRBV4-2 | TRBD2 | ASSQDQLADSYNEQF
TRBJ2-2 | NA | TRBV18 | TRBD2 | ASSPGLAGAGELF
TRBJ1-5 | NA | TRBV28 | NA | ASSLGTSGSQPQH
TRBJ1-1 | NA | TRBV6-1 | NA | ASRITRNTEAF
TRBJ2-2 | once | TRBV4-1 | NA | ASSQPIRGSRGGELF
TRBJ2-3 | once | TRBV7-2 | TRBD2 | ASSARTSGTRSGSLN
TRBJ1-4 | NA | TRBV9 | NA | ASSPQGEKLF
TRBJ2-7 | NA | TRBV2 | NA | ASSEAEDKGGPYEQY
TRBJ1-2 | NA | TRBV21-1 | NA | ASSQTGGYGYT
TRBJ1-3 | NA | TRBV6-5 | NA | ASSSPDWSSGNTIY
TRBJ1-2 | NA | TRBV30 | NA | AWSQVYGYT
TRBJ2-7 | few | TRBV6-5 | TRBD1 | ASSRGTGIHEQY
TRBJ2-2 | NA | TRBV29-1 | NA | SVDKNTGELF
TRBJ1-2 | NA | TRBV18 | NA | ASSPPDGGIYGYT
TRBJ2-7 | few | TRBV6-8 | TRBD1 | ASSGATGPATYEQY
TRBJ2-5 | NA | TRBV9 | TRBD1 | ASSLQGRGLETQY
TRBJ1-1 | NA | TRBV18 | NA | ASSPGLPPSNTEAF
TRBJ2-3 | NA | TRBV29-1 | NA | SVKQGSPSTDTQY
TRBJ2-7 | NA | TRBV28 | NA | ASPDGDTLYEQY
TRBJ2-1 | NA | TRBV2 | NA | ASSEVWPPTTTRTLPYNEQF
TRBJ2-1 | NA | TRBV19 | NA | ASRARERVISSYNEQF